A single sample gave rise to the 3 T cell receptor beta chains below, sequenced in a study of blood T cell repertoires in COVID-19. Using immunoSEQ multiplex PCR, the repertoire was profiled, and TCRdb retains in-frame clones only, with some absent. Of some 46,000 clones in the sample, approximately 82% are singletons; the top ten hold 6.1%. Sequenced sample: peripheral blood. All receptors derive from a woman of 80 years or more with acute or convalescent COVID-19.

The V and J genes are TRBV7-9 and TRBJ2-5; possibly TRBD1 for D (7 bases). Trimming shortened V by 1 base and J by 2 bases, and 14 bases separated the two germline ends. This CDR3 is built from 16 residues. The germline V gene encodes CDR1 SEHNR and CDR2 FQNEAQ (reference sequence). The CDR3 sequence: CASSLGGRGEQETQYF. CDR3 nucleotide sequence: TGTGCCAGCAGCTTAGGGGGCAGGGGGGAACAAGAGACCCAGTACTTC.

This rearrangement joins TRBV6-4 to TRBJ1-1, with a weak D call TRBD1 (5 bases). V was cut by 5 bases and J by 0 bases, with 7 bases left in between. This CDR3 spans 13 amino acids. CDR1 and CDR2 (germline): MRHNA, SNTAGT. The CDR3 loop is CASSWGVNTEAFF. The DNA for the CDR3 is TGTGCCAGCAGTTGGGGGGTGAACACTGAAGCTTTCTTT.

The chain recombines TRBV5-4 with TRBJ1-4; D not resolved. This CDR3 comprises 14 residues. V was clipped by 0 bases and J by 4 bases, with 7 bases between them. Germline lookup yields CDR1 SGHNT and CDR2 YYREEE (reference sequence). CDR3 sequence (DNA): TGTGCCAGCAGCTTGGACAGCCTTAATGAAAAACTGTTTTTT. Encoded protein: CASSLDSLNEKLFF.